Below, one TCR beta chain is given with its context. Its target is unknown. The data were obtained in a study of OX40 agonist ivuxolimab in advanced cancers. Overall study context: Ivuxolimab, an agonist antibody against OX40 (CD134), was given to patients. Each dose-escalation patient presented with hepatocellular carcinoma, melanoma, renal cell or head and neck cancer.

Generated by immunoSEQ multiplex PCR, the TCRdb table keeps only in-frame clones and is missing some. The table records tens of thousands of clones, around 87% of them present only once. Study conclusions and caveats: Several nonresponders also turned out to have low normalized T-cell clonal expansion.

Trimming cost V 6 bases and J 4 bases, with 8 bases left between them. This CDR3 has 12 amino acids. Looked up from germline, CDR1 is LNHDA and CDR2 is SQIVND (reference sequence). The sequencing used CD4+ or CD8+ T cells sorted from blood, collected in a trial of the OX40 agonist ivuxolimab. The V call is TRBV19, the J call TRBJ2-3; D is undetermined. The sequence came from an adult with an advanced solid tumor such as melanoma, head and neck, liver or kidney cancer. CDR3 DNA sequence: TGTGCCAGTAGCATCAGTCCAGATACGCAGTATTTT. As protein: CASSISPDTQYF.